The 25 T cell receptor beta chains listed next were all sequenced from one sample in a study of CXCR3-negative and CXCR3-positive naive CD8 T cells. Via 5' RACE with UMI labels, TRB cDNA libraries were prepared. TCRdb re-called the 5' RACE reads and catalogs CDR3 proteins one per entry, DNA excluded. This table holds about 130,000 distinct CDR3 sequences. The sequenced material came from naive CXCR3- CD8+ T cells from blood. Subset: CD45RO-CCR7+CD27+CD95- naive CD8+ T cells lacking CXCR3 (TNR3-). These receptors all stem from a human donor in good health. Some clones in this sample may be carry-over from other donors' samples.

V and J are TRBV7-9 and TRBJ1-1; there is no DNA to check the TCRdb D call of TRBD1. Germline lookup yields CDR1 SEHNR and CDR2 FQNEAQ (reference sequence). The CDR3 spans 13 residues. The CDR3 loop reads CASSPKPGQAAFF.

This chain uses TRBV4-3 with TRBJ2-7; TCRdb's D gene call, TRBD2, goes unchecked for lack of DNA. Germline CDR1 is LGHNA and CDR2 is YSLEER. The CDR3 runs 16 residues. CDR3 amino acids: CASSQDKRGASYEQYF.

This CDR3 reads CASSLAGTAYEQYF. V usage is TRBV7-9 and J usage is TRBJ2-7; checking the TCRdb D call of TRBD1 is not possible without DNA. Per germline, CDR1 SEHNR and CDR2 FQNEAQ (reference sequence). The CDR3 consists of 14 residues.

This chain links TRBV19 with TRBJ1-5; TCRdb calls TRBD1, which cannot be checked without DNA. CDR3 size: 15 residues. Looked up from germline, CDR1 is LNHDA and CDR2 is SQIVND (reference sequence). The CDR3 sequence: CASSIAGGEFQPQHF.

The rearrangement links TRBV7-2 to TRBJ1-5; TCRdb's D call, TRBD1, is unchecked because there is no DNA. This CDR3 has 13 amino acids. Germline V gene data show CDR1 as SGHTA and CDR2 as FQGNSA. The chain's CDR3 is CASSLGPYQPQHF.

The chain employs TRBV18 and TRBJ1-5; as DNA is missing, the TRBD1 call by TCRdb cannot be tested. There are 17 residues in the CDR3. The germline gives CDR1 KGHSH, CDR2 LQKENI. CDR3 residues: CASSQYRSLDSNQPQHF. The full variable domain, with the rest looked up from reference TRBV18 and TRBJ1-5, is NAGVMQNPRHLVRRRGQEARLRCSPMKGHSHVYWYRQLPEEGLKFMVYLQKENIIDESGMPKERFSAEFPKEGPSILRIQQVVRGDSAAYFCASSQYRSLDSNQPQHFGDGTRLSIL.

The V gene is TRBV28, the J gene TRBJ2-5; TCRdb indicates TRBD1, and absent DNA this call remains unverified. Germline V gene lookup returns CDR1 MDHEN and CDR2 SYDVKM. This CDR3 spans 16 amino acids. The chain's CDR3 is CASSFTTMAGIVTQYF.

V and J are TRBV7-3 and TRBJ2-1; TCRdb returns TRBD1, unconfirmable since there is no DNA. The V gene's germline CDR1 is SGHTA and CDR2 FQGTGA. There are 16 residues in the CDR3. This CDR3 is CASSSGTGRTYNEQFF.

The genes are TRBV7-2 and TRBJ2-5. The CDR3 is made up of 14 amino acids. From germline, CDR1 is SGHTA and CDR2 FQGNSA. CDR3 loop: CASSLSRNQETQYF.

The chain is built from TRBV27 and TRBJ2-7; TCRdb gives TRBD2 as the D gene, but with no DNA this cannot be confirmed. Germline lookup yields CDR1 MNHEY and CDR2 SMNVEV (reference sequence). This CDR3 has 15 residues. The CDR3 loop is CASNLRAGNSYEQYF.

V and J are TRBV28 and TRBJ2-1; TCRdb calls TRBD2, which cannot be checked without DNA. CDR3 size: 16 residues. CDR1 and CDR2 from the germline V gene are MDHEN and SYDVKM. The CDR3 sequence is CASREERGGQSNEQFF.

The chain recombines TRBV5-4 with TRBJ2-7; the TRBD1 assignment by TCRdb is unverifiable without DNA. Germline-derived CDR1 and CDR2 are SGHNT and YYREEE (reference sequence). The CDR3 runs to 18 residues. The CDR3 is CASSLAYQDDRAVYEQYF. Supplemented by reference TRBV5-4 and TRBJ2-7, the full variable domain reads ETGVTQSPTHLIKTRGQQVTLRCSSQSGHNTVSWYQQALGQGPQFIFQYYREEENGRGNFPPRFSGLQFPNYSSELNVNALELDDSALYLCASSLAYQDDRAVYEQYFGPGTRLTVT.

The rearrangement links TRBV28 to TRBJ2-1. This CDR3 is built from 13 residues. Germline V gene sequence: CDR1 MDHEN, CDR2 SYDVKM. This CDR3 reads CASSFQQVGEQFF.

The chain carries TRBV10-2 and TRBJ2-3; TCRdb's D gene call, TRBD2, goes unchecked for lack of DNA. Germline V gene sequence: CDR1 WSHSY, CDR2 SAAADI. The CDR3 has 15 residues. The CDR3 loop is CASSDRTSGTDTQYF.

The chain employs TRBV27 and TRBJ2-7; lacking DNA, the TRBD1 call made by TCRdb goes unchecked. Germline V gives CDR1 MNHEY, CDR2 SMNVEV (reference sequence). The length of the CDR3 is 15 residues. The CDR3 loop reads CASSLLFQGDYEQYF.

The chain combines TRBV7-9 with TRBJ1-1; TCRdb outputs TRBD1, but without DNA this stays unchecked. The CDR3 loop spans 16 amino acids. Germline V gene lookup returns CDR1 SEHNR and CDR2 FQNEAQ (reference sequence). CDR3 loop: CASSLSTGQGSTEAFF.

The rearrangement uses TRBV5-1 and TRBJ2-3. The CDR3 has 16 residues. Germline V gene data show CDR1 as SGHRS and CDR2 as YFSETQ. The CDR3 region is CASSQPSSGSTDTQYF.

The rearrangement joins TRBV2 to TRBJ2-6. Germline V gives CDR1 SNHLY, CDR2 FYNNEI. The CDR3 contains 13 residues. The CDR3 sequence: CASYEAGANVLTF.

The rearrangement links TRBV5-6 to TRBJ2-1. Germline CDR1 and CDR2: SGHDT and YYEEEE. There are 15 residues in the CDR3. The CDR3 sequence is CASSSGTASYNEQFF.

The V and J genes are TRBV13 and TRBJ2-2; TCRdb's D call, TRBD1, is unchecked because there is no DNA. The CDR3 extends over 16 amino acids. Germline V gene data show CDR1 as PRHDT and CDR2 as FYEKMQ (reference sequence). The CDR3 spells CASSPTGVMFTGELFF. The full variable domain, with the rest looked up from reference TRBV13 and TRBJ2-2, is AAGVIQSPRHLIKEKRETATLKCYPIPRHDTVYWYQQGPGQDPQFLISFYEKMQSDKGSIPDRFSAQQFSDYHSELNMSSLELGDSALYFCASSPTGVMFTGELFFGEGSRLTVL.

The V call is TRBV20-1, the J call TRBJ2-3; as DNA is missing, the TRBD2 call by TCRdb cannot be tested. The V gene's germline CDR1 is DFQATT and CDR2 SNEGSKA (reference sequence). The CDR3 runs to 15 residues. The CDR3 sequence is CSARDLAGSTDTQYF.

V gene TRBV7-9 combines with J gene TRBJ2-7; the D gene TCRdb calls, TRBD1, cannot be checked with no DNA. From germline, CDR1 is SEHNR and CDR2 FQNEAQ (reference sequence). The CDR3 has 16 residues. CDR3: CASSLLDRSNSYEQYF. Full variable domain (outside the CDR3, taken from reference TRBV7-9 and TRBJ2-7): DTGVSQNPRHKITKRGQNVTFRCDPISEHNRLYWYRQTLGQGPEFLTYFQNEAQLEKSRLLSDRFSAERPKGSFSTLEIQRTEQGDSAMYLCASSLLDRSNSYEQYFGPGTRLTVT.

V and J are TRBV7-6 and TRBJ2-1. This CDR3 is built from 14 residues. CDR1 is SGHVS and CDR2 is FNYEAQ in the germline V gene. The CDR3 loop reads CASSLMQSYNEQFF.

This chain links TRBV2 with TRBJ2-5; the TCRdb D gene call, TRBD1, has no DNA to confirm it. Germline CDR1 is SNHLY and CDR2 is FYNNEI. The CDR3 loop spans 19 amino acids. This CDR3 is CASSEGEGGRRWYQETQYF.

V is TRBV30 and J is TRBJ2-7; the TRBD2 assignment by TCRdb is unverifiable without DNA. The CDR3 length is 13 residues. Germline V gene sequence: CDR1 GTSNPN, CDR2 SVGIG (reference sequence). CDR3 in amino acids: CAWSRGSGSEQYF. Full variable domain (missing parts from reference TRBV30 and TRBJ2-7): SQTIHQWPATLVQPVGSPLSLECTVEGTSNPNLYWYRQAAGRGLQLLFYSVGIGQISSEVPQNLSASRPQDRQFILSSKKLLLSDSGFYLCAWSRGSGSEQYFGPGTRLTVT.